This TCR beta chain emerged from a study of T cells after yellow fever vaccination. Overall study findings and caveats: Reappearing after the booster were most of the clones from primary vaccination (roughly 95% CD4, approximately 89% CD8).

It was through 5'RACE template switching that TCR cDNA was made, with a universal primer site and UMIs added. TCRdb ran MiXCR on the 5' RACE reads and lists one entry per CDR3 protein. The top ten clones hold approximately 15% of a sample with nearly 550,000 distinct CDR3 sequences, 15% to 20% of them seen once. This clonotype was observed a few times. Its cognate antigen is unknown. The sequence came from a man aged 25 to 40 who received the YFV17D yellow fever vaccine. Specimen: PBMCs, collected 15 days after the yellow fever booster vaccination.

The CDR3 nucleotides read TGTGCCAGCAGCTTAGGGAGGACAGGAGCCGCAGAGCAGTACTTC. It codes for CASSLGRTGAAEQYF. This chain joins TRBV7-2 and TRBJ2-7; 7 bases agree with TRBD1. Germline V gene lookup returns CDR1 SGHTA and CDR2 FQGNSA. The CDR3 runs to 15 residues. The V segment lost 1 base and the J segment 7 bases; nucleotides outside the gene matches: 10.